Shown below are 26 T cell receptor beta chains from a single sample sequenced in a study of T-cell reconstitution after alpha-beta-depleted transplantation in children. The TCRbeta library incorporated unique molecular identifiers. TCRdb re-called the PCR reads through MiXCR, storing one row per CDR3 protein. Among approximately 1,000,000 distinct CDR3 sequences listed, about 29% were seen once. The sample was PBMCs, mostly from graft donor cells, taken 360 days after TCRalphabeta/CD19-depleted stem cell transplant. These TCRs come from a boy under two years old who had a stem cell transplant for SCID, so the T cells may come from the graft donor.

The chain recombines TRBV7-9 with TRBJ2-3; 9 bases are a match to TRBD1. CDR3 length: 19 amino acids. Trimming at V came to 1 base and at J to 3 bases, leaving 14 bases not matched to a gene. The germline gives CDR1 SEHNR, CDR2 FQNEAQ (reference sequence). In DNA form, the CDR3 reads TGTGCCAGCAGCTTAGGCCGATCGTCCGGGACAGGGATTACAGATACGCAGTATTTT. It specifies CASSLGRSSGTGITDTQYF. Complete variable domain (other parts from reference TRBV7-9 and TRBJ2-3): DTGVSQNPRHKITKRGQNVTFRCDPISEHNRLYWYRQTLGQGPEFLTYFQNEAQLEKSRLLSDRFSAERPKGSFSTLEIQRTEQGDSAMYLCASSLGRSSGTGITDTQYFGPGTRLTVL.

This clonotype was counted only a few times. V usage is TRBV28 and J usage is TRBJ2-3; 9 positions match TRBD2. V dropped 6 bases and J dropped 0; count of bases not matched to a gene: 16. Per the germline V gene, CDR1 is MDHEN and CDR2 is SYDVKM. CDR3 length: 19 amino acids. The CDR3 region is CASSSGWVAGATSTDTQYF. The CDR3 coding sequence is TGTGCCAGCAGCTCCGGTTGGGTAGCGGGGGCGACTAGCACAGATACGCAGTATTTT.

In this sample, this clonotype turned up many times. The genes are TRBV12-3 or TRBV12-4 and TRBJ2-3; possible D gene TRBD2, 5 bases. CDR3 length: 15 residues. V was cut by 3 bases and J by 2 bases, with 12 bases left in between. CDR3 bases: TGTGCCAGCAGTTTGTGGACGGGGTCCACAGATACGCAGTATTTT. Translating it yields CASSLWTGSTDTQYF.

V gene TRBV4-3 combines with J gene TRBJ1-2; 7 bases are a match to TRBD1. The V and J ends lost 0 bases and 4 bases, in that order; junction bases with no gene match: 5. In germline, CDR1 is LGHNA, CDR2 YSLEER. This CDR3 is built from 15 residues. In DNA, the CDR3 is TGCGCCAGCAGCCAAGACCGGACAGGTTCCTATGGCTACACCTTC. It codes for CASSQDRTGSYGYTF.

The chain combines TRBV18 with TRBJ1-3, with D perhaps matching TRBD1 (5 bases). CDR1 and CDR2 (germline): KGHSH, LQKENI. V lost 0 bases to trimming and J lost 0 bases, with 15 bases between them. This CDR3 has 18 residues. The CDR3 DNA reads TGTGCCAGCTCACCACCGAGGCGTTTAGGGGACTCTGGAAACACCATATATTTT. Residues: CASSPPRRLGDSGNTIYF. Together with reference TRBV18 and TRBJ1-3, the CDR3 gives the full variable domain: NAGVMQNPRHLVRRRGQEARLRCSPMKGHSHVYWYRQLPEEGLKFMVYLQKENIIDESGMPKERFSAEFPKEGPSILRIQQVVRGDSAAYFCASSPPRRLGDSGNTIYFGEGSWLTVV.

The chain joins TRBV2 to TRBJ1-2; D gene unclear. The CDR3 is 15 residues long. Trimming shortened V by 5 bases and J by 4 bases, and 17 bases separated the two germline ends. Germline CDR1 is SNHLY and CDR2 is FYNNEI. CDR3 sequence reads: CASSIPGRMTYGYTF. The CDR3 DNA follows: TGTGCCAGCAGTATCCCGGGCCGCATGACCTATGGCTACACCTTC.

V usage is TRBV29-1 and J usage is TRBJ2-1; D uncertain. Germline CDR1 is SQVTM and CDR2 is ANQGSEA. The CDR3 has 12 residues. Trimming left V 7 bases short and J 6 bases short, with 13 bases between. The CDR3 sequence is CSALINSNEQFF. CDR3 DNA sequence: TGCAGCGCCCTGATCAATAGCAATGAGCAGTTCTTC.

This chain links TRBV20-1 with TRBJ2-1; weak D call: TRBD1 (6 bases). The CDR3 spans 15 residues. V was shortened by 5 bases and J by 2 bases, with 16 bases between the two germline ends. Germline lookup yields CDR1 DFQATT and CDR2 SNEGSKA (reference sequence). CDR3 loop: CSARRTGSPYNEQFF. The CDR3 DNA follows: TGCAGTGCTCGACGCACAGGGAGCCCCTACAATGAGCAGTTCTTC.

This clonotype was observed a few times. J is TRBJ2-5 and V is TRBV4-2; 8 nucleotides agree with TRBD1. V lost 5 bases and J lost 5; bases outside the gene matches: 7. Germline V gene lookup returns CDR1 LGHNA and CDR2 YNFKEQ. This CDR3 is 14 amino acids long. CDR3 DNA sequence: TGTGCCAGCAGCTCCCCGGACAGGGAGGAGACCCAGTACTTC. This gives the protein CASSSPDREETQYF.

This clonotype came up a few times. V usage is TRBV9 and J usage is TRBJ2-5; 9 nucleotides align to TRBD1. CDR3 length: 15 residues. The J segment lost 6 bases and the V segment lost 3 bases, leaving 9 bases of the junction unmatched. Germline CDR1 and CDR2: SGDLS and YYNGEE. CDR3 bases: TGTGCCAGCAGCGCCTCTACAGGGGGCGGACAGACCCAGTACTTC. Protein: CASSASTGGGQTQYF.

Only a few counts were recorded for this clonotype. This sequence joins TRBV5-1 and TRBJ2-1; maybe TRBD2 (6 bases). The CDR3 spans 12 residues. Trimming left V 7 bases short and J 7 bases short, with 12 bases between. Per germline, CDR1 SGHRS and CDR2 YFSETQ. The CDR3, as DNA: TGCGCCAGCCGGACTAACGAAAATGAGCAGTTCTTC. It yields the protein CASRTNENEQFF.

The chain is built from TRBV6-4 and TRBJ2-1; D may be TRBD2 (6 bases). The V gene lost 3 bases and the J gene lost 7 bases, with 16 bases spanning the gap. The germline CDR1 and CDR2 sequences are MRHNA and SNTAGT. The CDR3 has 15 amino acids. CDR3 sequence reads: CASSEVGGTINEQFF. CDR3 in DNA: TGTGCCAGCAGTGAGGTGGGGGGTACGATAAATGAGCAGTTCTTC.

The chain recombines TRBV21-1 with TRBJ2-2. TRBV21-1 is a pseudogene segment. The CDR3 loop spans 14 amino acids. The CDR3 protein is CASSRQIRIRELFF. CDR3 nucleotides: TGTGCCAGCAGTCGACAAATTCGAATAAGGGAGCTGTTTTTT.

This rearrangement joins TRBV6-5 to TRBJ1-3, with D tentatively TRBD1 (5 bases). Germline V gives CDR1 MNHEY, CDR2 SVGAGI. The CDR3 has 16 amino acids. Trimming stripped 6 bases from V and 0 bases from J, with 15 bases between. The CDR3 here is CASSPWVDSSGNTIYF. The CDR3 nucleotides are TGTGCCAGCAGCCCTTGGGTTGACAGCTCTGGAAACACCATATATTTT.

This clonotype showed up just a few times. The chain links TRBV12-3 or TRBV12-4 to TRBJ1-4; D unclear. Trimming cost V 4 bases and J 4 bases, with 13 bases left between them. This CDR3 has 15 residues. CDR3 sequence: CASSSALPRNEKLFF. In DNA form, the CDR3 reads TGTGCCAGCAGTTCGGCCCTTCCCCGTAATGAAAAACTGTTTTTT.

On this clonotype itself: A read error is likely, as this CDR3 ends without the conserved phenylalanine or tryptophan. This chain connects TRBV6-1 to TRBJ2-1; D perhaps matches TRBD1 (5 bases). Trimming stripped 7 bases from V and 10 bases from J, with 20 bases between. The CDR3 consists of 14 residues. Germline loops: CDR1 MNHNS, CDR2 SASEGT. CDR3 region: CASNRVRVGREQFV. The CDR3 DNA is TGTGCCAGCAACCGGGTCAGGGTAGGCAGGGAGCAGTTCGTC.

The chain carries TRBV5-1 and TRBJ2-1; 7 nucleotides match TRBD2. This CDR3 has 12 residues. Germline CDR1 and CDR2: SGHRS and YFSETQ. V shed 2 bases, J shed 12 bases, and the junction held 5 bases outside the gene matches. The CDR3 protein is CASSFGGGGQFF. The CDR3 nucleotides read TGCGCCAGCAGCTTTGGCGGCGGGGGGCAGTTCTTC.

This clonotype was seen only a few times. The chain recombines TRBV20-1 with TRBJ1-2; D remains unclear. The germline CDR1 and CDR2 sequences are DFQATT and SNEGSKA (reference sequence). The CDR3 spans 14 residues. Trimming took 0 bases from V and 8 from J, leaving 16 bases between them. The CDR3 region is CSARDYSRALGYTF. Written as DNA, the CDR3 is TGCAGTGCTAGAGATTATTCAAGGGCGCTGGGCTACACCTTC.

The gene calls are TRBV20-1 and TRBJ2-1, with D tentatively TRBD1 (5 bases). Trimming removed 6 bases at V and 0 bases at J, with 12 bases between. Per germline, CDR1 DFQATT and CDR2 SNEGSKA (reference sequence). This CDR3 has 14 amino acids. The CDR3 region is CSAIDRSSYNEQFF. CDR3 nucleotides: TGCAGTGCCATAGACAGAAGCTCCTACAATGAGCAGTTCTTC.

This chain joins TRBV2 and TRBJ2-7; unclear D gene. The CDR3 extends over 13 amino acids. Germline CDR1 reads SNHLY; CDR2 reads FYNNEI. V lost 8 bases and J 5 bases, leaving 16 bases between the germline ends. The CDR3 here is CASRQGYVNEQYF. The CDR3 nucleotides read TGTGCCAGCCGTCAAGGATATGTGAACGAGCAGTACTTC.

The chain has TRBV11-2 and TRBJ2-7; D might be TRBD2 (5 bases). The germline V gene has CDR1 SGHAT and CDR2 FQNNGV. Trimming removed 5 bases from V and 1 base from J, with 15 bases in between. The CDR3 contains 15 residues. The CDR3 protein is CASSPGRVRSYEQYF. CDR3 coding DNA: TGTGCCAGCAGCCCGGGGAGAGTTCGGTCCTACGAGCAGTACTTC.

V and J are TRBV15 and TRBJ1-5; no clear D gene. The CDR3 extends over 13 amino acids. In germline, CDR1 is LNHNV, CDR2 YYDKDF (reference sequence). Trimming took off 3 bases at V and 3 bases at J, with 6 bases between the two ends. In nucleotides, the CDR3 is TGTGCCACCAGCAGGGGTTTCAATCAGCCCCAGCATTTT. It encodes CATSRGFNQPQHF.

This rearrangement joins TRBV27 to TRBJ2-7; D call uncertain. The germline CDR1 and CDR2 sequences are MNHEY and SMNVEV (reference sequence). The V end lost 2 bases, the J end lost 2 bases, and 16 bases lay between the germline ends. The CDR3 has 16 amino acids. The CDR3 region is CASSLGGNPATYEQYF. CDR3 DNA: TGTGCCAGCAGTTTAGGTGGGAACCCCGCCACCTACGAGCAGTACTTC.

This rearrangement joins TRBV12-3 or TRBV12-4 to TRBJ1-1; 9 positions match TRBD1. The CDR3 has 15 amino acids. V dropped 5 bases and J dropped 1; count of bases not matched to a gene: 5. The CDR3 DNA sequence: TGTGCCAGCAGTCCGGACAGGGGACGGAACACTGAAGCTTTCTTT. Protein sequence: CASSPDRGRNTEAFF.

J is TRBJ2-2 and V is TRBV6-6; D uncertain. Germline assignment: CDR1 MNHNY and CDR2 SVGAGI (reference sequence). The CDR3 consists of 13 residues. V was shortened by 6 bases and J by 6 bases, with 11 bases between the two germline ends. The CDR3, as DNA: TGTGCCAGCAGCCCCAGCTGGGCCGGGGAGCTGTTTTTT. As protein: CASSPSWAGELFF.

In its sample, this clonotype was seen a few times. The rearrangement uses TRBV20-1 and TRBJ2-2, with D tentatively TRBD2 (7 bases). V was cut by 4 bases and J by 9 bases, with 15 bases left in between. CDR3 length: 13 residues. The germline CDR1 and CDR2 sequences are DFQATT and SNEGSKA (reference sequence). CDR3 sequence: CSATRGGGWELFF. The CDR3 DNA sequence: TGCAGTGCTACCCGGGGCGGGGGCTGGGAGCTGTTTTTT.